This T cell receptor beta chain stems from a study of T cell responses to AZD1222 COVID-19 vaccine. Study-wide results and caveats: Two doses of AZD1222 preceded a rise in Spike-specific TCR breadth and depth. CD4 TCRs covered the whole spike, strongest at regions 160-218 and 743-854. Baseline serostatus was positive in only 5 to 7 AZD1222 recipients.

Using immunoSEQ multiplex PCR, the repertoire was profiled, and TCRdb retains in-frame clones only, with some absent. The sample carries some 65,000 clones, 75% to 85% recorded once. On this clone: Its specificity is unknown.

Between the trimmed V and J ends, which lost 0 bases and 1 base, there was a span of 10 bases. Germline assignment: CDR1 SGHRS and CDR2 YFSETQ. The CDR3 totals 15 residues. The V gene is TRBV5-1, the J gene TRBJ1-1; D not resolved. This sample comprised peripheral blood, obtained on day 0 of MenACWY control vaccination. The TCR sequence derives from an adult in good health. Here the CDR3 reads CASSLGRGGNTEAFF. Here the CDR3 DNA reads TGCGCCAGCAGCTTGGGACGGGGAGGGAACACTGAAGCTTTCTTT.